This T cell receptor (beta chain) was captured in a study of shared T cell receptors in the human thymus. Assay: immunoSEQ multiplex PCR; the TCRdb copy retains only in-frame clones and omits some. The sample includes hundreds of thousands of clones, around 87% of them seen just once. This sample also belongs to another study, concerning human thymus T cells.

Sequenced material: thymocytes. This sequence was found in a boy less than two years old with a congenital heart defect.

As DNA, the CDR3 is TGTGCCAGCAGCTTGTCTATGCCCCCCTCCGAGCAGTACTTC. It encodes CASSLSMPPSEQYF. V gene TRBV5-8 combines with J gene TRBJ2-7; D is unresolved. From germline, CDR1 is SGHTS and CDR2 YDEGEE. The CDR3 loop spans 14 amino acids. Trimming shortened V by 1 base and J by 6 bases, and 14 bases separated the two germline ends.